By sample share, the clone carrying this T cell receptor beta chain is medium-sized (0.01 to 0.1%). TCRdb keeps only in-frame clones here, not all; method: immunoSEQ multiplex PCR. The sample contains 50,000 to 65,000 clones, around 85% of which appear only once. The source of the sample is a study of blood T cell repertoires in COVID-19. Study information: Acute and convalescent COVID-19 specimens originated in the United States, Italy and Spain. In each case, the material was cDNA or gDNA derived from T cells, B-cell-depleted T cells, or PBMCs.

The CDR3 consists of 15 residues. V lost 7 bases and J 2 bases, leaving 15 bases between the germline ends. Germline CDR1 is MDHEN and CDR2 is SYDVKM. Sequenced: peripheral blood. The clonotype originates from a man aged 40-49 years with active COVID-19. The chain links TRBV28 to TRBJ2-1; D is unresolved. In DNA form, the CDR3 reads TGTGCCAGCAAAAGAGTCATTCGGGCCTACAATGAGCAGTTCTTC. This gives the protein CASKRVIRAYNEQFF.